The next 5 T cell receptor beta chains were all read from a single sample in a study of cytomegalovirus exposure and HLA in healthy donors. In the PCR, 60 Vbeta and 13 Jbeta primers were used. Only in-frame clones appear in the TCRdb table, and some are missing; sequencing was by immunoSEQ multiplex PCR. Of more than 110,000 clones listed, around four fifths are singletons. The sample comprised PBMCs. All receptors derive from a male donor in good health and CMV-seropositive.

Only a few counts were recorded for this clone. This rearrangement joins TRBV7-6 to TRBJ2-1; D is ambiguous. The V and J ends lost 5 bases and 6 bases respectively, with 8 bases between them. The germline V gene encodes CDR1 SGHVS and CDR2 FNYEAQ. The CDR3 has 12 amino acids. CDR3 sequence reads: CASSLRPNEQFF. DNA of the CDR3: TGTGCCAGCAGCCTACGCCCCAATGAGCAGTTCTTC.

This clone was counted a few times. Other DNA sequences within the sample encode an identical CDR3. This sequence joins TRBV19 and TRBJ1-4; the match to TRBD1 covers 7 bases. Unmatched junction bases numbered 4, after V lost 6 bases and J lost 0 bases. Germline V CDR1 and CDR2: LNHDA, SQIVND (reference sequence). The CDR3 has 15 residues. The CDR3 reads CASSPGTATNEKLFF. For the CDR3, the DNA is TGTGCCAGTAGCCCTGGGACAGCAACTAATGAAAAACTGTTTTTT. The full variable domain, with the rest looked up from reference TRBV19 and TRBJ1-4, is DGGITQSPKYLFRKEGQNVTLSCEQNLNHDAMYWYRQDPGQGLRLIYYSQIVNDFQKGDIAEGYSVSREKKESFPLTVTSAQKNPTAFYLCASSPGTATNEKLFFGSGTQLSVL.

CDR3 protein: CASILGSGQGKGDTEAFF. The DNA for the CDR3 is TGTGCCAGTATACTCGGATCGGGACAGGGGAAAGGTGACACTGAAGCTTTCTTT. The chain joins TRBV19 to TRBJ1-1, with 10 bases matching TRBD1. The J segment lost 3 bases and the V segment lost 7 bases, leaving 17 bases of the junction unmatched. Germline CDR1 and CDR2: LNHDA and SQIVND (reference sequence). The CDR3 is 18 residues long.

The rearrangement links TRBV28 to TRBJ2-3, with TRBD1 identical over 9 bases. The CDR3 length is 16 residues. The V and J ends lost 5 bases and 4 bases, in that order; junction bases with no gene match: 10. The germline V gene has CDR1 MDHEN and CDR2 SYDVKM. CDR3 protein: CASSSPGTGSPDTQYF. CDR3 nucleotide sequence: TGTGCCAGCAGTAGTCCCGGGACAGGGAGTCCAGATACGCAGTATTTT. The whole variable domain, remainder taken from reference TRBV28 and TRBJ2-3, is DVKVTQSSRYLVKRTGEKVFLECVQDMDHENMFWYRQDPGLGLRLIYFSYDVKMKEKGDIPEGYSVSREKKERFSLILESASTNQTSMYLCASSSPGTGSPDTQYFGPGTRLTVL.

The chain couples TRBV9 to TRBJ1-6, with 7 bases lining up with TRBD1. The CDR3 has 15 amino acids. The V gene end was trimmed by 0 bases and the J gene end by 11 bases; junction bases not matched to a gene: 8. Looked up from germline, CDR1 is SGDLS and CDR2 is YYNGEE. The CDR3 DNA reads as TGTGCCAGCAGCGTAGCCGAAATCGGGACAGCACCCCTCCACTTT. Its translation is CASSVAEIGTAPLHF.